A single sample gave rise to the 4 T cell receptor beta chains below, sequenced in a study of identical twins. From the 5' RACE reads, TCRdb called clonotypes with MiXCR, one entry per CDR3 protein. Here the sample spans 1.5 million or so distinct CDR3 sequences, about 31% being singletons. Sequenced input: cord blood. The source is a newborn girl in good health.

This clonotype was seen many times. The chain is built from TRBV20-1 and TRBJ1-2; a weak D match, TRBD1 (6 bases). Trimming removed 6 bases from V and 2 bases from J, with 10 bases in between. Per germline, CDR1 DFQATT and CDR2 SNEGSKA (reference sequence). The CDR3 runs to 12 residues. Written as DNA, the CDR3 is TGCAGTGCCGGACAGACCAACTATGGCTACACCTTC. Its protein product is CSAGQTNYGYTF.

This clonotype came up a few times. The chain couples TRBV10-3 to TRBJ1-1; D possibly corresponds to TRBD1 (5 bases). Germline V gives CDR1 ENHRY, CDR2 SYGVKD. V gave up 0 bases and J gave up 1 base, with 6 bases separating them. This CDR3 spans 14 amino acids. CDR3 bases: TGTGCCATCAGTGAGTCGACAGAGAACACTGAAGCTTTCTTT. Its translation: CAISESTENTEAFF.

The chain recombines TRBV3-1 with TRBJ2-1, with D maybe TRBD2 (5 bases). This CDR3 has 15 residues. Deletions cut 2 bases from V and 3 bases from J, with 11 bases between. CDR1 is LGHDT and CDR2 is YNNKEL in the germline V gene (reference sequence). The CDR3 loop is CASSQRRRGYNEQFF. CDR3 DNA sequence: TGTGCCAGCAGCCAAAGGAGACGGGGCTACAATGAGCAGTTCTTC.

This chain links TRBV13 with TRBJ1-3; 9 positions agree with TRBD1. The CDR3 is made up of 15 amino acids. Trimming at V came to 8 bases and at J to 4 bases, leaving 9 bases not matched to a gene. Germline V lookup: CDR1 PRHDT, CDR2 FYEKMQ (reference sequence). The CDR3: CASREQGAPGNTIYF. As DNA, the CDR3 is TGTGCCAGCCGTGAACAGGGGGCGCCCGGAAACACCATATATTTT.